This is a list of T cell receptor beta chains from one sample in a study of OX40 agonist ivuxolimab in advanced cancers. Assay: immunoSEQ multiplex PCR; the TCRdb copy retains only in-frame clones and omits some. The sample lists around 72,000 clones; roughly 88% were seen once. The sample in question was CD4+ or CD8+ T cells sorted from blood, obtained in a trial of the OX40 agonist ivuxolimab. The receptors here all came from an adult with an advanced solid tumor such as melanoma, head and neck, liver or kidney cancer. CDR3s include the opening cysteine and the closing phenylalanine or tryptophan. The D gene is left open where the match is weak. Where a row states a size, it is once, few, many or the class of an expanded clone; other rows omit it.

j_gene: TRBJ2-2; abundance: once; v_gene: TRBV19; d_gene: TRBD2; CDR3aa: CASSMIKRGFQGTGELFF; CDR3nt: TGTGCCAGTAGTATGATCAAGCGGGGGTTCCAGGGCACCGGGGAGCTGTTTTTT
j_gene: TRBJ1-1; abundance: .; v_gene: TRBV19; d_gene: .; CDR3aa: CASRVTGPVTEAFF; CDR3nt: TGTGCCAGTAGGGTGACAGGTCCGGTCACTGAAGCTTTCTTT
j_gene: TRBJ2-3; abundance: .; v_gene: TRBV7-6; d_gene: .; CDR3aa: CASSLAGALTDTQYF; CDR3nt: TGTGCCAGCAGCTTAGCAGGGGCCCTCACAGATACGCAGTATTTT
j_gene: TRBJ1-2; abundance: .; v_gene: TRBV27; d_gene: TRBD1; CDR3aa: CASSLRGTGGYGYTF; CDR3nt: TGTGCCAGCAGTTTACGGGGGACAGGGGGCTATGGCTACACCTTC
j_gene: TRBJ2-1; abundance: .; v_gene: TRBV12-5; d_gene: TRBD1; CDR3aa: CASGWGQYNEQFF; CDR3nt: TGTGCTAGTGGTTGGGGACAGTACAATGAGCAGTTCTTC
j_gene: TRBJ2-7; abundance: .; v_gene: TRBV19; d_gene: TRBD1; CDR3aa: CASSYNRGHYEQYF; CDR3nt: TGTGCCAGTAGTTATAACAGGGGCCACTACGAGCAGTACTTC
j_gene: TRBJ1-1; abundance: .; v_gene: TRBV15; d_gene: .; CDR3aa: CATSHRVGDTEAFF; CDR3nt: TGTGCCACTTCTCATAGGGTTGGGGACACTGAAGCTTTCTTT
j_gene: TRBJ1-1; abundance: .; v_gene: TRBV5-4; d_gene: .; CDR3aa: CASSMYGVARTEAFF; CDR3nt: TGTGCCAGCAGCATGTATGGCGTGGCGCGGACTGAAGCTTTCTTT
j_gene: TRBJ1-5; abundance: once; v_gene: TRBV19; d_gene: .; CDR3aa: CASSITVQPQHF; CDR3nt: TGTGCCAGTAGTATCACGGTTCAGCCCCAGCATTTT
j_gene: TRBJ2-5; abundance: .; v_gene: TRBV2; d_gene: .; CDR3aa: CASRADQETQYF; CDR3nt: TGTGCCAGCAGGGCTGACCAAGAGACCCAGTACTTC
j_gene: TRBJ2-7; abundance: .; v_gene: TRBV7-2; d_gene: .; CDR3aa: CASSAAGVYEQYF; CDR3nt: TGTGCCAGCAGCGCAGCTGGGGTTTACGAGCAGTACTTC
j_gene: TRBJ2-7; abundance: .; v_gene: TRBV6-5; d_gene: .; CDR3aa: CASSYSRQAPYEQYF; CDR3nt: TGTGCCAGCAGTTACTCCCGACAGGCGCCTTACGAGCAGTACTTC
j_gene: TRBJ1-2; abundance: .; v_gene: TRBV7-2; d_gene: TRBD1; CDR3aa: CASSPQGARGYTF; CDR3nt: TGTGCCAGCAGCCCACAGGGGGCAAGAGGCTACACCTTC
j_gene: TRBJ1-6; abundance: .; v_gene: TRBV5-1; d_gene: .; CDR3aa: CASSSETGGPLHF; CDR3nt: TGCGCCAGCAGCTCAGAAACAGGAGGACCCCTCCACTTT
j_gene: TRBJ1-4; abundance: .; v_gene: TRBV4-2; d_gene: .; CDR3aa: CASSQGTANEKLFF; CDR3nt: TGTGCCAGCAGCCAAGGGACAGCTAATGAAAAACTGTTTTTT
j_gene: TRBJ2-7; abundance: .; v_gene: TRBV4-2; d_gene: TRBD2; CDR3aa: CASSQGAGGYEQYF; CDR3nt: TGTGCCAGCAGCCAAGGAGCGGGGGGCTACGAGCAGTACTTC
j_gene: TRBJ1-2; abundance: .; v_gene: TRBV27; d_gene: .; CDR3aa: CASSLSPGYGYTF; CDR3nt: TGTGCCAGCAGTTTATCTCCAGGATATGGCTACACCTTC